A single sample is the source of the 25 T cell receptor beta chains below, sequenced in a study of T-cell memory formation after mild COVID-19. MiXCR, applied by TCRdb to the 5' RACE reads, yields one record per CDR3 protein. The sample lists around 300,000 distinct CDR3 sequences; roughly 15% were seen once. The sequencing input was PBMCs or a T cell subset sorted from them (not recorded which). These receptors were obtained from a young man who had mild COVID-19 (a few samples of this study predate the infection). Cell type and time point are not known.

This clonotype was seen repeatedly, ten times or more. The DNA for the CDR3 is TGTGCCAGCAGACTCGGACAGGGAAGCACAGATACGCAGTATTTT. It encodes CASRLGQGSTDTQYF. The gene calls are TRBV7-9 and TRBJ2-3, with 8 bases fitting TRBD1. The CDR3 extends over 15 amino acids. Looked up from germline, CDR1 is SEHNR and CDR2 is FQNEAQ (reference sequence). J gave up 0 bases and V 6 bases, and 5 bases lay outside the gene matches.

Here the CDR3 DNA reads TGTGCCAGCAGCTTTAGCGGGGGGGGCCCACGGGAGCAGTTCTTC. This codes for CASSFSGGGPREQFF. The chain joins TRBV7-2 to TRBJ2-1; 11 bases fit TRBD2. The CDR3 has 15 amino acids. Germline CDR1 reads SGHTA; CDR2 reads FQGNSA. After removal of 3 bases from V and 10 bases from J, the junction contained 8 bases not matched to a gene.

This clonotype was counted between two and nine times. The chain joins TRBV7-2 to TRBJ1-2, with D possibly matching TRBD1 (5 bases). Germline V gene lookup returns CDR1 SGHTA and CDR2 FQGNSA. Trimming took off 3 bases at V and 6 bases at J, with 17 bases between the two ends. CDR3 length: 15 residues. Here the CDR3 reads CASSFSQGTPDGYTF. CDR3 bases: TGTGCCAGCAGCTTTTCGCAAGGGACCCCTGATGGCTACACCTTC.

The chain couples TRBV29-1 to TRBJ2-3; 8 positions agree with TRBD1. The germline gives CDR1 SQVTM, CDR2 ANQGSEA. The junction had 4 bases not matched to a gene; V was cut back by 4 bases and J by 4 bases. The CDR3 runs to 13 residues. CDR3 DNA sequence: TGCAGCGTTGCAGGACAGGGAGCAGATACGCAGTATTTT. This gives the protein CSVAGQGADTQYF.

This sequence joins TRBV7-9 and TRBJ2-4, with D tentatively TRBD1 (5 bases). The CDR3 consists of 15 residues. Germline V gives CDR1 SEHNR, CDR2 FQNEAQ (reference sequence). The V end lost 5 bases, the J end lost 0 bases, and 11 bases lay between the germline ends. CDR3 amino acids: CASSRQNLAKNIQYF. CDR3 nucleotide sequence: TGTGCCAGCAGCCGACAGAATCTAGCCAAAAACATTCAGTACTTC.

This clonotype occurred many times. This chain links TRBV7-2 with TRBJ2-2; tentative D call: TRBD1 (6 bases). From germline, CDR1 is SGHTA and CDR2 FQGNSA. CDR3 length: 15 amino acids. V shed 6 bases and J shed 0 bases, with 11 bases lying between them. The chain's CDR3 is CASRSGTTNTGELFF. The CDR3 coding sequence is TGTGCCAGCAGGTCCGGGACAACGAACACCGGGGAGCTGTTTTTT.

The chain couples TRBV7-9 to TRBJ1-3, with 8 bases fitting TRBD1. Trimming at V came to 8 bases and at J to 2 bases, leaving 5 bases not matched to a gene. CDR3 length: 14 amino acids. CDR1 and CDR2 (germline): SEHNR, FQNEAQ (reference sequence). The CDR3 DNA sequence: TGTGCCAGCCCTCAGGGGGCAGCTGGAAACACCATATATTTT. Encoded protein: CASPQGAAGNTIYF. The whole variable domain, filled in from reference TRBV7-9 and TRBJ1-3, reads DTGVSQNPRHKITKRGQNVTFRCDPISEHNRLYWYRQTLGQGPEFLTYFQNEAQLEKSRLLSDRFSAERPKGSFSTLEIQRTEQGDSAMYLCASPQGAAGNTIYFGEGSWLTVV.

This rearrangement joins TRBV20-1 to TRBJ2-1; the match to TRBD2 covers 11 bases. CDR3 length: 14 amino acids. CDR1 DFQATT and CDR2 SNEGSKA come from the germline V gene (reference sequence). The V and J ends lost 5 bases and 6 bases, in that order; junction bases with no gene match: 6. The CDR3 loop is CSAVLAGDFNEQFF. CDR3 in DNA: TGCAGTGCTGTACTAGCGGGGGACTTCAATGAGCAGTTCTTC.

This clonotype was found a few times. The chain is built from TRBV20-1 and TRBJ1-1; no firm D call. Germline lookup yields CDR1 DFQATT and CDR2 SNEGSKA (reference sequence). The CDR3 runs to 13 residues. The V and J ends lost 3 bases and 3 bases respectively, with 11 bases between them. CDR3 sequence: CSASSGFDTEAFF. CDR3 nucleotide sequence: TGCAGTGCTAGTTCCGGGTTTGACACTGAAGCTTTCTTT.

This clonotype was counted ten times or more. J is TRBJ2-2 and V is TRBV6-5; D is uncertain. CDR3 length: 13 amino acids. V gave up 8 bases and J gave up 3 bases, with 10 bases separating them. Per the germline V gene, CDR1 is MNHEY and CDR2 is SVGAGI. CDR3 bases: TGTGCCAGCTCGGGTAGTGACACCGGGGAGCTGTTTTTT. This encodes CASSGSDTGELFF.

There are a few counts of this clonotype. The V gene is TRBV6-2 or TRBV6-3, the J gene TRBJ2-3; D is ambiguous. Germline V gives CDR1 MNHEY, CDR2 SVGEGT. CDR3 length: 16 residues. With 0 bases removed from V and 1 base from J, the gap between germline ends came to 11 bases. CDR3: CASSYSGVGGTDTQYF. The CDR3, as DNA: TGTGCCAGCAGTTACTCTGGGGTAGGCGGCACAGATACGCAGTATTTT.

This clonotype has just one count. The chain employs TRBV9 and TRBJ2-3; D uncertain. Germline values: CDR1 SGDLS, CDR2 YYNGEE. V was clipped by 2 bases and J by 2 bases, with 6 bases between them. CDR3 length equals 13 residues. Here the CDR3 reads CASSVDPTDTQYF. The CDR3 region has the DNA TGTGCCAGCAGCGTGGACCCCACAGATACGCAGTATTTT.

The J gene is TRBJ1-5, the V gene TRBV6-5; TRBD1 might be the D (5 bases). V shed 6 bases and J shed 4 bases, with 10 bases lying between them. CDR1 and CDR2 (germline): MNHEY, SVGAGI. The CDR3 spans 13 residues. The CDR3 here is CASSRQPNQPQHF. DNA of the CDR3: TGTGCCAGCAGCCGACAGCCGAATCAGCCCCAGCATTTT.

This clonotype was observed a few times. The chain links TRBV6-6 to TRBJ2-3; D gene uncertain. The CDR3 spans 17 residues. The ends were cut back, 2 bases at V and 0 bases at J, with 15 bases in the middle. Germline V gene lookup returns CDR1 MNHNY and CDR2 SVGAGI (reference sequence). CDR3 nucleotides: TGTGCCAGCAGTTACACCTCGCTCCCACTAAGCACAGATACGCAGTATTTT. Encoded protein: CASSYTSLPLSTDTQYF.

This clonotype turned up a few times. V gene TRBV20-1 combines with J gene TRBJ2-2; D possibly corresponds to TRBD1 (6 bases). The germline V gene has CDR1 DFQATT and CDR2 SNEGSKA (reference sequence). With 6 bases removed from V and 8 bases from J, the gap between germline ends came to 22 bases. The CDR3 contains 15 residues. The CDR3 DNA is TGCAGTGCGGAGTCCGGGACACACCCCTGGGGGGAGCTGTTTTTT. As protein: CSAESGTHPWGELFF.

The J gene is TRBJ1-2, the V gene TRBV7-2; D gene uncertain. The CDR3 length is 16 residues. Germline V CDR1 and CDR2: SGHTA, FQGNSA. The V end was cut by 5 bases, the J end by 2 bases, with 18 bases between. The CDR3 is CASSRLGSRLNYGYTF. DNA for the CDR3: TGTGCCAGCAGCCGACTTGGCAGCCGTTTGAACTATGGCTACACCTTC.

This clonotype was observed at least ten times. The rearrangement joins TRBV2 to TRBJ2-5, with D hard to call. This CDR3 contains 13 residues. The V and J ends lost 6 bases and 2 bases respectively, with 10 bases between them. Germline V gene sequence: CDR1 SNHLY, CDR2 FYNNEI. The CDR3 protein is CASRADGQETQYF. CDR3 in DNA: TGTGCCAGCAGGGCGGACGGACAAGAGACCCAGTACTTC.

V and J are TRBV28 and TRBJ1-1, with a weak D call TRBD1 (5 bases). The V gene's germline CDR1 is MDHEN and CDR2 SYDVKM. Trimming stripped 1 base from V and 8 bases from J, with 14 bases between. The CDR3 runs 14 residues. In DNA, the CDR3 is TGTGCCAGCAGTTTATCCCCCCCCAGGGTCGAAGCTTTCTTT. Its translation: CASSLSPPRVEAFF.

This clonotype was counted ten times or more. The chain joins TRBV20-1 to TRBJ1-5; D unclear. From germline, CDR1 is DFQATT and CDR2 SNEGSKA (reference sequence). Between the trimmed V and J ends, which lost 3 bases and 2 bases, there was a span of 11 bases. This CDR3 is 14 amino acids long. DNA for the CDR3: TGCAGTGCTAGGGGGAGTCTAGGCAATCAGCCCCAGCATTTT. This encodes CSARGSLGNQPQHF.

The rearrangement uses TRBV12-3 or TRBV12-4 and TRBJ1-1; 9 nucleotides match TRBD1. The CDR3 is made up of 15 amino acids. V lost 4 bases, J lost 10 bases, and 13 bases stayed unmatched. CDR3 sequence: CASSYRDRAPGRAFF. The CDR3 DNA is TGTGCCAGCAGTTATAGGGACAGGGCCCCCGGTCGAGCTTTCTTT.

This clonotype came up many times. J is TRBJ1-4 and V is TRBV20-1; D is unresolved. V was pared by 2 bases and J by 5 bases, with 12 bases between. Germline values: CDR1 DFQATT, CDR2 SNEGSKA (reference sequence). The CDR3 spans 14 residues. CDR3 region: CSARPAIENEKLFF. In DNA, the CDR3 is TGCAGTGCTAGACCAGCCATAGAGAATGAAAAACTGTTTTTT.

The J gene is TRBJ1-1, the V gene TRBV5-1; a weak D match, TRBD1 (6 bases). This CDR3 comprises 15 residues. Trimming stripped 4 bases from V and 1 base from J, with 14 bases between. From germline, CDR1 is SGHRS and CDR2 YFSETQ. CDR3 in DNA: TGCGCCAGCAGCGTGCCGGCGGGGGCGAACACTGAAGCTTTCTTT. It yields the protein CASSVPAGANTEAFF. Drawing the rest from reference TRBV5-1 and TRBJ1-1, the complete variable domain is KAGVTQTPRYLIKTRGQQVTLSCSPISGHRSVSWYQQTPGQGLQFLFEYFSETQRNKGNFPGRFSGRQFSNSRSEMNVSTLELGDSALYLCASSVPAGANTEAFFGQGTRLTVV.

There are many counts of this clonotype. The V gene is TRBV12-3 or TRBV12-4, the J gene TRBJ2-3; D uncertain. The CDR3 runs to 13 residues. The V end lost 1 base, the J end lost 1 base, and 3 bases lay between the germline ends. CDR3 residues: CASSLGRTDTQYF. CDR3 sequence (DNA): TGTGCCAGCAGTTTAGGCCGCACAGATACGCAGTATTTT.

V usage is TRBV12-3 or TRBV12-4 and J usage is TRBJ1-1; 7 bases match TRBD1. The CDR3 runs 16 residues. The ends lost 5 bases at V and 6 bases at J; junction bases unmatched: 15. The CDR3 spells CASSGRPRQGSPEAFF. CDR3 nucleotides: TGTGCCAGCAGTGGACGACCGAGACAGGGTTCACCTGAAGCTTTCTTT.

Written as DNA, the CDR3 is TGTGCCATCAGTGAGGGTCAGGGCGCAGAGACCCAGTACTTC. As protein: CAISEGQGAETQYF. The rearrangement uses TRBV10-3 and TRBJ2-5; the D gene is possibly TRBD1 (5 bases). Germline V CDR1 and CDR2: ENHRY, SYGVKD. Trimming removed 2 bases at V and 4 bases at J, with 11 bases between. This CDR3 is 14 amino acids long.